This note documents a single T cell receptor (beta chain) sequence. Its antigen remains unidentified. Clones were read by immunoSEQ multiplex PCR, and TCRdb kept only the in-frame ones, dropping some. The table has 25,000 to 35,000 clones, 65% to 80% seen once; the top ten hold about 0.57%. The sample comes from a study of PD-1 blockade in classical Hodgkin lymphoma. Sample time point: cycle 4 day 1 (C4D1), after 5 to 7 weeks of nivolumab. Each and every patient relapsed after autologous stem cell transplantation, and patients got differing brentuximab vedotin exposure. By magnetic negative selection, CD4+ T cells were purified from thawed PBMCs. Study findings and constraints: Newly diagnosed patients were reported to start with lower TCR diversity than healthy donors. The authors have not defined what causes the repertoire differences, possibly disease activity or prior therapy. Those starting nivolumab under 1 year post-ASCT were excluded. TCR diversity rose significantly by C4D1 in CD4+ but not CD8+ cells.

Germline loops: CDR1 SGHTA, CDR2 FQGNSA. The CDR3 contains 15 residues. Trimming stripped 0 bases from V and 4 bases from J, with 10 bases between. This rearrangement joins TRBV7-2 to TRBJ1-3; D might be TRBD1 (5 bases). This sequence originates from a human donor with classical Hodgkin lymphoma. This material consisted of CD4+ T cells from blood, taken before the fourth cycle of nivolumab. The CDR3 nucleotides are TGTGCCAGCAGCTTAGCGCCGGGGACGGGAAACACCATATATTTT. Translation: CASSLAPGTGNTIYF.